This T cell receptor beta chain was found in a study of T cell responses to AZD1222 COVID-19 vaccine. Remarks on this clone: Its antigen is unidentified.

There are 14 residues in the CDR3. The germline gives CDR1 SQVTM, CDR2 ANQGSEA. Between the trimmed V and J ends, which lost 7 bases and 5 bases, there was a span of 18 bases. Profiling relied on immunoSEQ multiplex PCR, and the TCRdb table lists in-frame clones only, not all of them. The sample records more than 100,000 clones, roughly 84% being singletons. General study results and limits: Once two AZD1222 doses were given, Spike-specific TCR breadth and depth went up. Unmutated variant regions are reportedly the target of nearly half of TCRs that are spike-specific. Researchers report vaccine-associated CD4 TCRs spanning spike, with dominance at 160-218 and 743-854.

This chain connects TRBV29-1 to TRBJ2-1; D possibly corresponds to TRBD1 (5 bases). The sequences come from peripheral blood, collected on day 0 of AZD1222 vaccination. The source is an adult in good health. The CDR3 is CSGLTRTRHNEQFF. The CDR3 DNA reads TGCAGCGGTCTTACTCGGACAAGACACAATGAGCAGTTCTTC.